Listed below are T cell receptor beta chains from one sample, sequenced in a study of blood T cell repertoires in COVID-19. Clones were sequenced by immunoSEQ multiplex PCR, and TCRdb holds only the in-frame ones, with some missing. This table holds 250,000 to 350,000 clones, about nine tenths found once. Specimen: peripheral blood. These receptors were collected from a woman in her sixties with acute or convalescent COVID-19. The CDR3 runs from the conserved cysteine through the conserved F or W. Fields, in order: D gene, J gene, clone size, V gene, CDR3 DNA, CDR3 protein. The D gene is left open where the match is weak. Size tells how often a clone was seen (once, few, many) or the class of an expanded clone, and some rows leave it out.

TRBD1 TRBJ2-7 . TRBV4-1 TGCGCCAGCAGCCAAGGGGAGGGGGACAGGGATTTCAACGAGCAGTACTTC CASSQGEGDRDFNEQYF
. TRBJ2-1 . TRBV29-1 TGCAGCGTTGACCCCGGGCAGGGCGCATACAATGAGCAGTTCTTC CSVDPGQGAYNEQFF
TRBD1 TRBJ1-6 . TRBV20-1 TGCAGTGCCAGTGCCCCCCAGGGGGCACATTCACCCCTCCACTTT CSASAPQGAHSPLHF
TRBD1 TRBJ1-4 . TRBV7-9 TGTGCCAGCAGCTTAGCGCGAGGGGCAGGGACAGAGGAAAAACTGTTTTTT CASSLARGAGTEEKLFF
TRBD1 TRBJ1-5 . TRBV28 TGTGCCAGCAGTCTTCCGGGACAGGGCGGCAGCAATCAGCCCCAGCATTTT CASSLPGQGGSNQPQHF
. TRBJ1-5 . TRBV4-3 TGCGCCAGCAGCCAAGAAGCGAGTCCTAATCAGCCCCAGCATTTT CASSQEASPNQPQHF
. TRBJ2-2 . TRBV7-8 TGTGCCAGCAGCTTAGCAACTAGGACCGGGGAGCTGTTTTTT CASSLATRTGELFF
. TRBJ1-1 . TRBV6-4 TGTGCCAGCAGTGACGAGTTTGGCACTGAAGCTTTCTTT CASSDEFGTEAFF
TRBD1 TRBJ1-6 . TRBV2 TGTGCCAGCAAAAGGACAGGGCTGAGCTCCTATAATTCACCCCTCCACTTT CASKRTGLSSYNSPLHF
TRBD1 TRBJ2-3 . TRBV7-3 TGTGCCAGCAGCTTAACCCGGACAGGGGCGGGCACAGATACGCAGTATTTT CASSLTRTGAGTDTQYF
TRBD2 TRBJ2-2 . TRBV27 TGTGCCAGCAGTTGGGTAGCGGGCACCTTAAACACCGGGGAGCTGTTTTTT CASSWVAGTLNTGELFF
. TRBJ2-2 . TRBV12-5 TGTGCTAGTGGTTTCGAGTGGGGGGCCGGGGAGCTGTTTTTT CASGFEWGAGELFF
TRBD1 TRBJ1-6 . TRBV7-9 TGTGCCAGCAGCTTAGTAGGGGGCAATTTACCCCTCCACTTT CASSLVGGNLPLHF
. TRBJ1-1 . TRBV2 TGTGCCAGCACCTCGACAGGCAACACTGAAGCTTTCTTT CASTSTGNTEAFF
. TRBJ2-5 . TRBV4-2 TGTGCCAGCAGCCAAGAGCCCCGGGGGGCCCGGGAGACCCAGTACTTC CASSQEPRGARETQYF
TRBD2 TRBJ2-1 . TRBV7-2 TGTGCCAGCACCTCCCTCCCGGCAACGGGGGGGGGCTACAATGAGCAGTTCTTC CASTSLPATGGGYNEQFF
TRBD1 TRBJ1-1 once TRBV29-1 TGCAGCGTTGAGGGACAGCAGTACACTGAAGCTTTCTTT CSVEGQQYTEAFF
. TRBJ2-7 . TRBV7-9 TGTGCCAGCACCGTCGACAGTTCCTACGAGCAGTACTTC CASTVDSSYEQYF
TRBD1 TRBJ1-4 . TRBV7-2 TGTGCCAGCAGCTCCCGGACAGGGGGCGCGACTAATGAAAAACTGTTTTTT CASSSRTGGATNEKLFF
TRBD1 TRBJ1-2 few TRBV12-3/TRBV12-4 TGTGCCAGCAGAGAACAGGGGAACTATGGCTACACCTTC CASREQGNYGYTF
TRBD1 TRBJ1-3 . TRBV7-2 TGTGCCAGCAGCGCCTCGACAGGGGCTCGGGAAGGAAACACCATATATTTT CASSASTGAREGNTIYF
. TRBJ1-5 . TRBV14 TGTGCCAGCAGCCACGGCGGTAGCAATCAGCCCCAGCATTTT CASSHGGSNQPQHF
. TRBJ2-7 . TRBV3-1/TRBV3-2 TGTGCCAGCAGCCGTTCAGGCAGAGCCTACGAGCAGTACTTC CASSRSGRAYEQYF
. TRBJ2-4 . TRBV28 TGTGCCAGCGGAGCCGGAGCTTCGGCCAAAAACATTCAGTACTTC CASGAGASAKNIQYF
. TRBJ1-5 . TRBV12-3/TRBV12-4 TGTGCCAGCAGTTTTAATCATCAGCCCCAGCATTTT CASSFNHQPQHF
TRBD1 TRBJ1-2 . TRBV29-1 TGCAGCGTGCACGGACAGGGGGGCACCTATGGCTACACCTTC CSVHGQGGTYGYTF
. TRBJ1-2 . TRBV5-4 TGTGCCAGCAGCTTAACCCCGGGACAAGACTTTGGCTACACCTTC CASSLTPGQDFGYTF
. TRBJ2-7 . TRBV4-3 TGCGCCAGCAGCCAATCGGCGGACGGGACCTACGAGCAGTACTTC CASSQSADGTYEQYF
TRBD2 TRBJ2-3 once TRBV4-1 TGCGCCAGCAGTTTCGGACTAGCGGGGATTCTCACAGATACGCAGTATTTT CASSFGLAGILTDTQYF
. TRBJ1-1 . TRBV7-2 TGTGCCAGCAGGAGCAGCTTCGACTTCGGTTTGGAAGCTTTCTTT CASRSSFDFGLEAFF
TRBD2 TRBJ2-1 . TRBV5-4 TGTGCCAGCAGCAAGACTAGCCTAAACTACAATGAGCAGTTCTTC CASSKTSLNYNEQFF
TRBD1 TRBJ2-6 . TRBV6-2/TRBV6-3 TGTGCCAGCAGTTGGGTAGTTGTGGGGACAGGGATCTCTGGGGCCAACGTCCTGACTTTC CASSWVVVGTGISGANVLTF
TRBD2 TRBJ2-1 . TRBV11-3 TGTGCCAGCAGCTTAGGCCGCAGCATAGCGGGATCGAGCAATGAGCAGTTCTTC CASSLGRSIAGSSNEQFF
TRBD2 TRBJ2-2 . TRBV7-6 TGTGCCAGCAGCTCAAATAGCGGGGGCACCGGGGAGCTGTTTTTT CASSSNSGGTGELFF
. TRBJ2-2 . TRBV9 TGTGCCAGCAGCACAGGAGTCCGAGGGGGGGAAGCCGGGGAGCTGTTTTTT CASSTGVRGGEAGELFF
. TRBJ1-2 . TRBV7-2 TGTGCCAGCAGTTGGTTTTCAAGCTCCCCTCTCTATGGCTACACCTTC CASSWFSSSPLYGYTF
. TRBJ2-2 . TRBV7-3 TGTGCCAGCAGCTTAACCAGGGCCACCGGGGAGCTGTTTTTT CASSLTRATGELFF
. TRBJ1-1 once TRBV19 TGTGCCAGTAGTATATCGGGGAATCGGGTTGAAGCTTTCTTT CASSISGNRVEAFF
. TRBJ1-4 . TRBV28 TGTGCCACCCGACCAGGGGCAACTAATGAAAAACTGTTTTTT CATRPGATNEKLFF
TRBD2 TRBJ2-6 once TRBV9 TGTGCCAGCAGCGTGGCACCCCGGGTCGGCGGGGGGTACTCTGGGGCCAACGTCCTGACTTTC CASSVAPRVGGGYSGANVLTF
. TRBJ1-4 . TRBV24-1 TGTGCCACCAGTGGTCCCCCAGGGCCGCAGGAAAAACTGTTTTTT CATSGPPGPQEKLFF
TRBD1 TRBJ1-5 . TRBV27 TGTGCCAGCAGCCCACTTATCCGATTAGACAGGGGGCTTCAGCCCCAGCATTTT CASSPLIRLDRGLQPQHF